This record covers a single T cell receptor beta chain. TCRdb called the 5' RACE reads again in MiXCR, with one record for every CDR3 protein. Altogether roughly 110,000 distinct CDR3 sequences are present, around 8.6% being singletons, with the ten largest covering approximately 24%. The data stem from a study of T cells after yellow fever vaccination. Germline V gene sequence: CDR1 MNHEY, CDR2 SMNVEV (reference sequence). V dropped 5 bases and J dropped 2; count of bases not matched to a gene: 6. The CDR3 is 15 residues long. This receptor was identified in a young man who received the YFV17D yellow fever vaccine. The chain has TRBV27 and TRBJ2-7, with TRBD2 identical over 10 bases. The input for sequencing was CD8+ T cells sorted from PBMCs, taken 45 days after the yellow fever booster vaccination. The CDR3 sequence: CASSPTGLAAYEQYF. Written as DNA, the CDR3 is TGTGCCAGCAGTCCAACCGGACTAGCGGCCTACGAGCAGTACTTC.